This T cell receptor (beta chain) is from a study of Graves' ophthalmopathy and Graves' hyperthyroidism. Amplifying from RNA transcripts, the study obtained TCR beta CDR3 regions. HTBI primers were used in a first-round RT-PCR, which preceded a second-round multiplex PCR. TCRdb passed the multiplex PCR reads through MiXCR, listing each CDR3 protein once. This table has 650,000 to 800,000 distinct CDR3 sequences, about two fifths appearing once. Notes on this clonotype: A read error may explain this, as a much larger clone is one base away.

The CDR3 length is 15 residues. The V gene's germline CDR1 is LNHDA and CDR2 SQIVND (reference sequence). V lost 6 bases to trimming and J lost 4 bases; unmatched junction nucleotides: 11. The chain joins TRBV19 to TRBJ1-1, with 7 nucleotides matching TRBD1. This clonotype was sampled from an adult man with Graves' ophthalmopathy. Sequenced sample: peripheral blood. DNA for the CDR3: TGTGCCAGTAGGCATACCACGGGACAGCCCACTGAAGCTTTCTTT. As protein: CASRHTTGQPTEAFF.